These 5 T cell receptor beta chains were sequenced from one sample in a study of metastatic and nonmetastatic thyroid tumors. TCRdb recomputed clones from the PCR reads via MiXCR. The profile shows approximately 22,000 clones, roughly an eighth of them singletons. Not a single patient had been given any form of treatment at any point before undergoing thyroid surgery. The sample comprised blood. The receptor set was obtained from a female donor with papillary thyroid cancer or a benign thyroid nodule (not recorded which). Some clones in this sample may be carry-over from other donors' samples.

This clone was recorded many times. V gene TRBV19 combines with J gene TRBJ2-1; D uncertain. Germline CDR1 LNHDA, CDR2 SQIVND (reference sequence). V was pared by 6 bases and J by 5 bases, with 14 bases between. The CDR3 has 14 residues. Here the CDR3 reads CASSPGYPDNEQFF. The CDR3 DNA reads as TGTGCCAGTAGCCCCGGGTATCCGGACAATGAGCAGTTCTTC.

This clone was seen at least ten times. This rearrangement joins TRBV6-1 to TRBJ2-2, with no clear D. The V end was cut by 5 bases, the J end by 7 bases, with 8 bases between. CDR1 and CDR2 from the germline V gene are MNHNS and SASEGT. There are 12 residues in the CDR3. The CDR3 coding sequence is TGTGCCAGCAGTTTCCGGTTCGGGGAGCTGTTTTTT. Encoded protein: CASSFRFGELFF.

This clone was recorded many times. V is TRBV10-1 and J is TRBJ2-2; unclear D gene. V was clipped by 0 bases and J by 4 bases, with 6 bases between them. The CDR3 totals 14 residues. CDR1 is WNHNN, CDR2 SYGVQD, per germline (reference sequence). The CDR3 DNA follows: TGCGCCAGCAGTGAGTCCGCGCCCACCGGGGAGCTGTTTTTT. As protein: CASSESAPTGELFF.

This clone occurred many times. This chain links TRBV7-6 with TRBJ2-7; D might be TRBD1 (5 bases). Germline CDR1 reads SGHVS; CDR2 reads FNYEAQ. The CDR3 runs 13 residues. Trimming cost V 5 bases and J 2 bases, with 10 bases left between them. The CDR3 DNA reads as TGTGCCAGCAGCCCAGTAGGGGCCTACGAGCAGTACTTC. This gives the protein CASSPVGAYEQYF.

The chain recombines TRBV7-3 with TRBJ2-2; D might be TRBD2 (5 bases). There are 16 residues in the CDR3. The germline CDR1 and CDR2 sequences are SGHTA and FQGTGA. The ends were cut back, 3 bases at V and 5 bases at J, with 16 bases in the middle. CDR3 bases: TGTGCCAGCAGCTTGGGTCCTATGACTACGACCGGGGAGCTGTTTTTT. Translating it yields CASSLGPMTTTGELFF.